These 31 T cell receptor beta chains share one sample of origin, sequenced in a study of cytomegalovirus exposure and HLA in healthy donors. 13 Jbeta primers and 60 Vbeta primers were used for the PCR. Data came from immunoSEQ multiplex PCR; TCRdb stores just in-frame clones and leaves some out. The sample contains 250,000 to 350,000 clones, about nine tenths of which appear only once. Sequencing was carried out using PBMCs. Receptors were obtained from a man aged 35 to 55 in good health and CMV-seropositive.

The V gene is TRBV9, the J gene TRBJ2-7, with a weak D call TRBD2 (7 bases). Trimming shortened V by 4 bases and J by 3 bases, and 20 bases separated the two germline ends. Germline CDR1 reads SGDLS; CDR2 reads YYNGEE. CDR3 length: 16 residues. Here the CDR3 DNA reads TGTGCCAGCAGCCCCGCAACCAGGGAGGGGGACTACGAGCAGTACTTC. It codes for CASSPATREGDYEQYF. The full variable domain, completed using reference TRBV9 and TRBJ2-7, is DSGVTQTPKHLITATGQRVTLRCSPRSGDLSVYWYQQSLDQGLQFLIQYYNGEERAKGNILERFSAQQFPDLHSELNLSSLELGDSALYFCASSPATREGDYEQYFGPGTRLTVT.

The chain joins TRBV18 to TRBJ2-3, with D unclear. The CDR3 contains 15 residues. Trimming stripped 0 bases from V and 5 bases from J, with 12 bases between. Germline values: CDR1 KGHSH, CDR2 LQKENI. CDR3 DNA: TGTGCCAGCTCACCACCTAGTGCCTCGGGAGATACGCAGTATTTT. It translates to CASSPPSASGDTQYF.

The V gene is TRBV7-3, the J gene TRBJ2-3, with 13 bases lining up with TRBD2. The CDR3 totals 16 residues. Unmatched junction bases numbered 4, after V lost 5 bases and J lost 2 bases. Germline V gene sequence: CDR1 SGHTA, CDR2 FQGTGA. The CDR3 coding sequence is TGTGCCAGCAGCCAGGGACTAGCGGGACCCACAGATACGCAGTATTTT. It specifies CASSQGLAGPTDTQYF.

Here the CDR3 DNA reads TGTGCCAGCAGCTTAGCCGGGACACCTGCAACTAATGAAAAACTGTTTTTT. Encoded protein: CASSLAGTPATNEKLFF. The V call is TRBV7-8, the J call TRBJ1-4; TRBD1 is a possible D gene (6 bases). Trimming left V 0 bases short and J 0 bases short, with 11 bases between. There are 17 residues in the CDR3. Per germline, CDR1 SGHVS and CDR2 FQNEAQ.

The chain is built from TRBV28 and TRBJ2-1; TRBD1 aligns across 9 bases. The CDR3 runs to 14 residues. V trimming: 4 bases; J trimming: 8 bases; junction bases outside the gene matches: 6. Per the germline V gene, CDR1 is MDHEN and CDR2 is SYDVKM. CDR3 nucleotides: TGTGCCAGCAGTTCGACAGGGGGGTTCGATGAGCAGTTCTTC. Protein sequence: CASSSTGGFDEQFF.

This rearrangement joins TRBV28 to TRBJ2-4; 7 nucleotides agree with TRBD1. V shed 6 bases, J shed 4 bases, and the junction held 6 bases outside the gene matches. The CDR3 totals 14 residues. In germline, CDR1 is MDHEN, CDR2 SYDVKM. CDR3 in amino acids: CASSSGTVKNIQYF. CDR3 DNA: TGTGCCAGCAGCTCCGGGACAGTAAAAAACATTCAGTACTTC.

The chain links TRBV6-5 to TRBJ2-1, with a weak D call TRBD2 (6 bases). The CDR3 consists of 15 residues. Trimming removed 0 bases from V and 2 bases from J, with 8 bases in between. CDR1 and CDR2 (germline): MNHEY, SVGAGI. The CDR3 DNA reads TGTGCCAGCAGTTACTCGACTAGGGCCTACAATGAGCAGTTCTTC. Translation gives CASSYSTRAYNEQFF.

The DNA of the CDR3 is TGTGCCAGTAGTCCCGGACAGGGGTCTAACTATGGCTACACCTTC. Its protein product is CASSPGQGSNYGYTF. The chain joins TRBV19 to TRBJ1-2; 9 nucleotides align to TRBD1. The V gene's germline CDR1 is LNHDA and CDR2 SQIVND (reference sequence). V lost 5 bases, J lost 0 bases, and 4 bases stayed unmatched. The CDR3 runs to 15 residues.

V is TRBV27 and J is TRBJ2-1; 7 bases are a match to TRBD2. This CDR3 has 14 amino acids. In germline, CDR1 is MNHEY, CDR2 SMNVEV (reference sequence). The J segment lost 3 bases and the V segment lost 7 bases, leaving 6 bases of the junction unmatched. CDR3 residues: CASKEAGDYNEQFF. As DNA, the CDR3 is TGTGCCAGCAAGGAGGCGGGAGACTACAATGAGCAGTTCTTC.

The chain couples TRBV28 to TRBJ2-7, with 8 bases identical to TRBD2. V trimming: 3 bases; J trimming: 2 bases; junction bases outside the gene matches: 6. Germline CDR1 and CDR2: MDHEN and SYDVKM. The CDR3 totals 15 residues. This chain's CDR3 is CASSFRLARAYEQYF. DNA for the CDR3: TGTGCCAGCAGTTTCAGACTAGCGAGAGCCTACGAGCAGTACTTC. The variable domain in full, completed from reference TRBV28 and TRBJ2-7, reads DVKVTQSSRYLVKRTGEKVFLECVQDMDHENMFWYRQDPGLGLRLIYFSYDVKMKEKGDIPEGYSVSREKKERFSLILESASTNQTSMYLCASSFRLARAYEQYFGPGTRLTVT.

The chain combines TRBV5-6 with TRBJ2-3; D is unclear. From germline, CDR1 is SGHDT and CDR2 YYEEEE. V was clipped by 4 bases and J by 4 bases, with 7 bases between them. The CDR3 runs to 12 residues. The CDR3 loop reads CASSVGADTQYF. CDR3 nucleotides: TGTGCCAGCAGCGTGGGCGCAGATACGCAGTATTTT.

This chain links TRBV5-6 with TRBJ1-2, with TRBD1 as a possible D gene (6 bases). The ends were cut back, 2 bases at V and 2 bases at J, with 13 bases in the middle. There are 15 residues in the CDR3. Germline V lookup: CDR1 SGHDT, CDR2 YYEEEE. The DNA of the CDR3 is TGTGCCAGCAGCTTTATCAGGGGAACGAACTATGGCTACACCTTC. This gives the protein CASSFIRGTNYGYTF.

Only a few counts were recorded for this clone. This chain connects TRBV18 to TRBJ1-3; no clear D gene. CDR3 size: 14 residues. Germline lookup yields CDR1 KGHSH and CDR2 LQKENI. Trimming pared 8 bases from V and 3 bases from J, leaving 14 bases between. CDR3 sequence (DNA): TGTGCCAGCCTACTAGTCGAGGATGGAAACACCATATATTTT. Translating gives CASLLVEDGNTIYF.

The chain is built from TRBV11-2 and TRBJ1-1; D might be TRBD1 (6 bases). V was cut by 4 bases and J by 4 bases, with 19 bases left in between. Germline CDR1 reads SGHAT; CDR2 reads FQNNGV. The CDR3 contains 16 residues. CDR3 sequence (DNA): TGTGCCAGCAGCTCGGTGGGCCGGGACATTTCCACTGAAGCTTTCTTT. Amino acids: CASSSVGRDISTEAFF.

This sequence joins TRBV6-6 and TRBJ2-1, with 9 positions matching TRBD1. The germline CDR1 and CDR2 sequences are MNHNY and SVGAGI (reference sequence). The CDR3 is made up of 14 amino acids. J was trimmed by 6 bases and V by 6 bases; bases with no gene match: 6. The CDR3 loop is CASRATGGGNEQFF. In nucleotides, the CDR3 is TGTGCCAGCAGGGCGACAGGGGGGGGCAATGAGCAGTTCTTC.

CDR3 sequence (DNA): TGTGCCAGCAATCAAGGGGGCAGGGCTAATGAAAAACTGTTTTTT. Its translation is CASNQGGRANEKLFF. The genes are TRBV6-5 and TRBJ1-4; 7 nucleotides match TRBD1. The CDR3 totals 15 residues. The germline V gene has CDR1 MNHEY and CDR2 SVGAGI. The V gene end was trimmed by 7 bases and the J gene end by 3 bases; junction bases not matched to a gene: 8.

The chain has TRBV25-1 and TRBJ2-7; D is perhaps TRBD1 (6 bases). With 4 bases removed from V and 5 bases from J, the gap between germline ends came to 15 bases. Looked up from germline, CDR1 is MGHDK and CDR2 is SYGVNS. The CDR3 spans 14 residues. Written as DNA, the CDR3 is TGTGCCAGCAGTGTGCGGGTAGGGGGTAACGAGCAGTACTTC. As protein: CASSVRVGGNEQYF.

The rearrangement joins TRBV9 to TRBJ2-7; 10 positions match TRBD2. V shed 4 bases, J shed 3 bases, and the junction held 13 bases outside the gene matches. Germline V gene sequence: CDR1 SGDLS, CDR2 YYNGEE. This CDR3 is built from 17 residues. CDR3 nucleotides: TGTGCCAGCAGCCACAAGTTAGGTCTAGCGGGAGACTACGAGCAGTACTTC. Its translation is CASSHKLGLAGDYEQYF.

V and J are TRBV9 and TRBJ2-3; no clear D. V shed 4 bases and J shed 4 bases, with 7 bases lying between them. This CDR3 contains 12 residues. Germline V gene lookup returns CDR1 SGDLS and CDR2 YYNGEE. The DNA of the CDR3 is TGTGCCAGCAGCCCGACTGCAGATACGCAGTATTTT. Amino acid sequence: CASSPTADTQYF.

The rearrangement uses TRBV4-1 and TRBJ1-1; D uncertain. This CDR3 comprises 18 residues. CDR1 is MGHRA and CDR2 is YSYEKL in the germline V gene. Trimming took 0 bases from V and 1 from J, leaving 18 bases between them. CDR3 loop: CASSQDRGRLLRNTEAFF. As DNA, the CDR3 is TGCGCCAGCAGCCAAGATCGAGGCAGATTACTTAGGAACACTGAAGCTTTCTTT.

The chain employs TRBV5-1 and TRBJ1-6; 7 positions match TRBD1. Trimming at V came to 6 bases and at J to 8 bases, leaving 5 bases not matched to a gene. CDR3 length: 13 amino acids. CDR1 and CDR2 from the germline V gene are SGHRS and YFSETQ. In DNA form, the CDR3 reads TGCGCCAGCAAAGAAGGGGGCGATTCACCCCTCCACTTT. Its protein is CASKEGGDSPLHF.

The chain uses TRBV20-1 and TRBJ2-3; D remains unclear. The V gene's germline CDR1 is DFQATT and CDR2 SNEGSKA (reference sequence). The CDR3 loop spans 10 amino acids. V lost 6 bases, J lost 4 bases, and 5 bases lay in between. The CDR3 nucleotides read TGCAGTGCCCTTGCAGATACGCAGTATTTT. Its translation: CSALADTQYF.

Worth noting for this clone: Additional DNA sequences in this sample encode the identical CDR3. The rearrangement joins TRBV7-2 to TRBJ1-1; 7 bases are a match to TRBD1. V lost 5 bases and J lost 1; bases outside the gene matches: 1. This CDR3 has 13 residues. Germline CDR1 reads SGHTA; CDR2 reads FQGNSA. For the CDR3, the DNA is TGTGCCAGCAGCCGGGACAGGAACACTGAAGCTTTCTTT. Translation: CASSRDRNTEAFF.

The chain uses TRBV19 and TRBJ1-2; 7 bases agree with TRBD1. CDR3 length equals 14 residues. CDR1 and CDR2 from the germline V gene are LNHDA and SQIVND (reference sequence). Trimming took 8 bases from V and 2 from J; bases not matched to a gene: 8. In nucleotides, the CDR3 is TGTGCCAGTGCCTACGGGACAGAAAACTATGGCTACACCTTC. It codes for CASAYGTENYGYTF.

The CDR3 loop is CASSRDWAATQYF. The CDR3 nucleotides read TGTGCCAGCAGCCGGGACTGGGCTGCGACCCAGTACTTC. The chain couples TRBV6-5 to TRBJ2-5, with a possible D match to TRBD2 (6 bases). There are 13 residues in the CDR3. CDR1 is MNHEY, CDR2 SVGAGI, per germline. The V end was cut by 6 bases, the J end by 7 bases, with 15 bases between.

This sequence joins TRBV19 and TRBJ2-7, with D perhaps matching TRBD2 (5 bases). The CDR3 has 13 residues. Between the trimmed V and J ends, which lost 5 bases and 2 bases, there was a span of 10 bases. CDR1 and CDR2 (germline): LNHDA, SQIVND (reference sequence). The chain's CDR3 is CASSHDGAYEQYF. In DNA form, the CDR3 reads TGTGCCAGTAGTCACGACGGGGCCTACGAGCAGTACTTC.

Details on this clone: The sample contains more than one DNA sequence encoding this CDR3. V and J are TRBV5-1 and TRBJ2-5, with D tentatively TRBD1 (5 bases). Germline V gives CDR1 SGHRS, CDR2 YFSETQ. The CDR3 covers 14 residues. Trimming left V 0 bases short and J 2 bases short, with 8 bases between. CDR3 sequence: CASSLGSGQETQYF. Here the CDR3 DNA reads TGCGCCAGCAGCTTGGGTTCAGGGCAAGAGACCCAGTACTTC.

This chain connects TRBV28 to TRBJ1-1; D remains unclear. Germline V gene sequence: CDR1 MDHEN, CDR2 SYDVKM. CDR3 length: 12 residues. Trimming cost V 10 bases and J 7 bases, with 16 bases left between them. The CDR3 loop reads CATGGVTGEAFF. As DNA, the CDR3 is TGTGCCACCGGCGGGGTAACGGGTGAAGCTTTCTTT. The whole variable domain, filled in from reference TRBV28 and TRBJ1-1, reads DVKVTQSSRYLVKRTGEKVFLECVQDMDHENMFWYRQDPGLGLRLIYFSYDVKMKEKGDIPEGYSVSREKKERFSLILESASTNQTSMYLCATGGVTGEAFFGQGTRLTVV.

This clone has just a few counts. The chain is built from TRBV6-6 and TRBJ1-3; D unresolved. Germline CDR1 reads MNHNY; CDR2 reads SVGAGI (reference sequence). There are 16 residues in the CDR3. Trimming pared 2 bases from V and 0 bases from J, leaving 11 bases between. The CDR3 region has the DNA TGTGCCAGCAGTTACAGGTTGGAGTACTCTGGAAACACCATATATTTT. Encoded protein: CASSYRLEYSGNTIYF.

The chain joins TRBV6-5 to TRBJ2-1, with D perhaps matching TRBD1 (6 bases). Germline V CDR1 and CDR2: MNHEY, SVGAGI. This CDR3 region has 14 residues. V was shortened by 0 bases and J by 9 bases, with 12 bases between the two germline ends. DNA of the CDR3: TGTGCCAGCAGTTACTCGTCACAGGGACCTGAGCAGTTCTTC. Protein product: CASSYSSQGPEQFF.

The chain uses TRBV19 and TRBJ1-5, with 8 positions matching TRBD1. From germline, CDR1 is LNHDA and CDR2 SQIVND (reference sequence). The CDR3 contains 15 residues. After removal of 4 bases from V and 0 bases from J, the junction contained 2 bases not matched to a gene. In DNA, the CDR3 is TGTGCCAGTAGTACAACAGGGGGTAGCAATCAGCCCCAGCATTTT. This gives the protein CASSTTGGSNQPQHF.